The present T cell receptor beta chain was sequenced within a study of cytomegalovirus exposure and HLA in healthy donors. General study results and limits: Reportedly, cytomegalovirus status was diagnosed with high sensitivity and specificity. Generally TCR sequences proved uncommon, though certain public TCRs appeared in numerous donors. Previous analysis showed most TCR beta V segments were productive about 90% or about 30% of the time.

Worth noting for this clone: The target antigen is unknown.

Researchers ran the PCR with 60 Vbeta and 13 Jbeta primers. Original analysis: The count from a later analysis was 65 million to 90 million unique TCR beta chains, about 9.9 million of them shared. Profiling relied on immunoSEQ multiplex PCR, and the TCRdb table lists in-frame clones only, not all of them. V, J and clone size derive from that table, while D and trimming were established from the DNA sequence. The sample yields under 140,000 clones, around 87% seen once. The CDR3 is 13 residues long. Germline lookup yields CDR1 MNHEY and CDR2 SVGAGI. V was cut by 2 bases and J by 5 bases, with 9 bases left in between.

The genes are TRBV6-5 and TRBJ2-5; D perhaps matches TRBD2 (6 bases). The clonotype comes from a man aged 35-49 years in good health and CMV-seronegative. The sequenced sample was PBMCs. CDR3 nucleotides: TGTGCCAGCAGTTACAAAGGGAGGGAGACCCAGTACTTC. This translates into CASSYKGRETQYF.